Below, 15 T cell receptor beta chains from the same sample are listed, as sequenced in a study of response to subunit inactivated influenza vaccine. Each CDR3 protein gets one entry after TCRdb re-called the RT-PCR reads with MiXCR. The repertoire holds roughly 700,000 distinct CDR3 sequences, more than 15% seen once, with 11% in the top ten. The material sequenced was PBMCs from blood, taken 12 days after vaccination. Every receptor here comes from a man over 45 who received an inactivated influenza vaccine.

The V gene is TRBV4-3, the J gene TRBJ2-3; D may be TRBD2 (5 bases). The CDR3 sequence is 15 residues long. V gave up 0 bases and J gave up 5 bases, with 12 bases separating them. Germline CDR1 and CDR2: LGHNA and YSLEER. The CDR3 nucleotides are TGCGCCAGCAGCCAAGAGGGGAGTGGGGTAGATACGCAGTATTTT. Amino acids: CASSQEGSGVDTQYF.

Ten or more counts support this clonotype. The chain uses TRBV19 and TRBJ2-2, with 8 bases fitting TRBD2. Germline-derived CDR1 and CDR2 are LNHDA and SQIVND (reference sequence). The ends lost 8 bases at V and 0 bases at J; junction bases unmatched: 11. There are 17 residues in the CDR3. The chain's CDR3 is CASAGWGGGSNTGELFF. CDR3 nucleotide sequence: TGTGCCAGTGCAGGTTGGGGCGGGGGGTCGAACACCGGGGAGCTGTTTTTT.

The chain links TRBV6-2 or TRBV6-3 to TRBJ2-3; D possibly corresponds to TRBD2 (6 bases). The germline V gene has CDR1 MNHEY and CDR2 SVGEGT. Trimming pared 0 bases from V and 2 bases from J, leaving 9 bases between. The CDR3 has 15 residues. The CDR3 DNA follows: TGTGCCAGCAGTTACTCGGCTAGCGACACAGATACGCAGTATTTT. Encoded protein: CASSYSASDTDTQYF.

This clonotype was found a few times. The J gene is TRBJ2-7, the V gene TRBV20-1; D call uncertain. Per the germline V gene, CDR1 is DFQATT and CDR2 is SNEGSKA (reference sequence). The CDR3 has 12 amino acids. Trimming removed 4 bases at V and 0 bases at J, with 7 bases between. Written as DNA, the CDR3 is TGCAGTGCTAAGGGTTCCTCCTACGAGCAGTACTTC. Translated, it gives CSAKGSSYEQYF.

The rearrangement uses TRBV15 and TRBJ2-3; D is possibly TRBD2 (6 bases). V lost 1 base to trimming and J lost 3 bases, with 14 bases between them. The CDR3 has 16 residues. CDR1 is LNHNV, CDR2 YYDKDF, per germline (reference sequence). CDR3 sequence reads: CATSRVKRRGTDTQYF. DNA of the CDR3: TGTGCCACCAGCAGAGTTAAGCGGAGGGGTACAGATACGCAGTATTTT.

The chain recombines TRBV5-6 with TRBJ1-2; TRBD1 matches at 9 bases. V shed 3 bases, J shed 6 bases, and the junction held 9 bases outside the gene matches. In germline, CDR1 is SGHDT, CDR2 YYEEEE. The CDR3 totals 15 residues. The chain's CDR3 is CASSSTGTGSDGYTF. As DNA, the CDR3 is TGTGCCAGCAGCTCAACCGGGACAGGGTCCGATGGCTACACCTTC.

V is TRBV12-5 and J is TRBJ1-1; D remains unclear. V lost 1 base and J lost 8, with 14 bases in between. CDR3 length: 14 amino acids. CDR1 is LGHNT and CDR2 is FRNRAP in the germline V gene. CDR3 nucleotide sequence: TGTGCTAGTGGTTTGGGGGCGGGAGAGCGGGAAGCTTTCTTT. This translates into CASGLGAGEREAFF. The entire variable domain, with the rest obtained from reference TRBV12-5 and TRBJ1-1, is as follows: DARVTQTPRHKVTEMGQEVTMRCQPILGHNTVFWYRQTMMQGLELLAYFRNRAPLDDSGMPKDRFSAEMPDATLATLKIQPSEPRDSAVYFCASGLGAGEREAFFGQGTRLTVV.

In nucleotides, the CDR3 is TGCAGCGTTGAGGTGGGCAGGGGGCGGTACAATGAGCAGTTCTTC. Its translation: CSVEVGRGRYNEQFF. The V call is TRBV29-1, the J call TRBJ2-1; TRBD1 matches 8 bases. The germline V gene has CDR1 SQVTM and CDR2 ANQGSEA. The CDR3 has 15 residues. Trimming at V came to 3 bases and at J to 4 bases, leaving 8 bases not matched to a gene.

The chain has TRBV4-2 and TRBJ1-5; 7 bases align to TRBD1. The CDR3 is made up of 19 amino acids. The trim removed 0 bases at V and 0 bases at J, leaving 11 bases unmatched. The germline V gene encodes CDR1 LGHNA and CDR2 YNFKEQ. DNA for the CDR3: TGTGCCAGCAGCCAAGATCACTCGGGGACAGTTTATAGCAATCAGCCCCAGCATTTT. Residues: CASSQDHSGTVYSNQPQHF.

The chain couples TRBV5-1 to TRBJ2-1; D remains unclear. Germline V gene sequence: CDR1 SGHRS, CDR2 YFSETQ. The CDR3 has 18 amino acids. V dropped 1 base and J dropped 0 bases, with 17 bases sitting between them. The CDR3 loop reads CASSLRVQSYGSYNEQFF. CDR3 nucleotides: TGCGCCAGCAGCTTGCGGGTACAGTCATACGGCTCCTACAATGAGCAGTTCTTC.

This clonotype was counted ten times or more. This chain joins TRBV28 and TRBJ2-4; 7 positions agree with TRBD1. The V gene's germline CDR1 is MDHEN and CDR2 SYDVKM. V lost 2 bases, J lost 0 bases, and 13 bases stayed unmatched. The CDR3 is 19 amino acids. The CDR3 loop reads CASSLETGQRYLAKNIQYF. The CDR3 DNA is TGTGCCAGCAGTTTAGAGACGGGACAGCGCTACTTAGCCAAAAACATTCAGTACTTC.

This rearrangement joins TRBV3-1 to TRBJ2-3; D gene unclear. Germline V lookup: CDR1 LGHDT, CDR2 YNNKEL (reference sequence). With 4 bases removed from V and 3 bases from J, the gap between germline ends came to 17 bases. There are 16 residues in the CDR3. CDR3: CASSPASGSGTDTQYF. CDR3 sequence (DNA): TGTGCCAGCAGCCCAGCCTCCGGATCGGGTACAGATACGCAGTATTTT.

CDR3 DNA: TGTGCCAGCAGCCACCCCGGTTTCAGGGAAGCTTCTGGGGCCAACGTCCTGACTTTC. Translation gives CASSHPGFREASGANVLTF. This sequence joins TRBV4-2 and TRBJ2-6; weak D call: TRBD1 (5 bases). The CDR3 contains 19 residues. CDR1 and CDR2 (germline): LGHNA, YNFKEQ. V lost 3 bases and J lost 1, with 19 bases in between.

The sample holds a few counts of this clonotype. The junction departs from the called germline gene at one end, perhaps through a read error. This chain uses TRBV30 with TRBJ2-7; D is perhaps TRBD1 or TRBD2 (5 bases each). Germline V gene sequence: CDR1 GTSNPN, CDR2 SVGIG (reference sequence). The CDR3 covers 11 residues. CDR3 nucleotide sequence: TGTGCCTGGAGTGGACCAAACGTTGGGGGATTC. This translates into CAWSGPNVGGF.

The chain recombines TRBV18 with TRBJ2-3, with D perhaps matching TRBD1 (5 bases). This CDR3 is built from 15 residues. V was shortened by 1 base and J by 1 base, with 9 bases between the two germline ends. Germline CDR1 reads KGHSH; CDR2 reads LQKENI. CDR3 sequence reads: CASSPRLTGTDTQYF. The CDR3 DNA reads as TGTGCCAGCTCACCACGTTTGACAGGCACAGATACGCAGTATTTT.